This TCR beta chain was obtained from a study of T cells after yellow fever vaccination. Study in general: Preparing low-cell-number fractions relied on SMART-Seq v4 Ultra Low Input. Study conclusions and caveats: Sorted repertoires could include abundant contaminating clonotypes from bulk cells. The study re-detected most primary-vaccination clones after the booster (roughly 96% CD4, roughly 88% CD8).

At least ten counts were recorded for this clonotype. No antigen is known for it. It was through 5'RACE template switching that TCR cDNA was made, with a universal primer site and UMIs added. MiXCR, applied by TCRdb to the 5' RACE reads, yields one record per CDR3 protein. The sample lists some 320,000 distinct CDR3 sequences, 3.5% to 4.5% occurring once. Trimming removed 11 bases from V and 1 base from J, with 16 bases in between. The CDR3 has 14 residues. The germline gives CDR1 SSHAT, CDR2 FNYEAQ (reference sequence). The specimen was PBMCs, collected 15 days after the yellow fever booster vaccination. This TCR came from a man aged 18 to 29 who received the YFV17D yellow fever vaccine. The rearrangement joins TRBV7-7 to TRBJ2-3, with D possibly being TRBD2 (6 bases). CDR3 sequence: CAVGTGLGTDTQYF. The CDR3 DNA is TGTGCCGTCGGAACGGGACTGGGCACAGATACGCAGTATTTT.